Each of the 9 T cell receptor beta chains below was sequenced from the same sample in a study of blood T cell repertoires in COVID-19. The table came from immunoSEQ multiplex PCR; TCRdb's copy has only in-frame clones and leaves some out. The sample has 300,000 to 450,000 clones, approximately 89% seen once. The sample consisted of peripheral blood. The receptors were sampled from a woman in her sixties or seventies with COVID-19, enrolled during active disease.

This chain uses TRBV18 with TRBJ2-5; tentatively, D is TRBD1 (5 bases). The CDR3 length is 16 residues. CDR1 KGHSH and CDR2 LQKENI come from the germline V gene. V shed 4 bases and J shed 1 base, with 16 bases lying between them. CDR3 nucleotides: TGTGCCAGCTCACAGAGACAGCAGATATCCCAAGAGACCCAGTACTTC. Its translation is CASSQRQQISQETQYF.

The chain has TRBV6-5 and TRBJ1-2; D is unclear. CDR3 size: 15 residues. The germline V gene encodes CDR1 MNHEY and CDR2 SVGAGI. V dropped 8 bases and J dropped 4 bases, with 20 bases sitting between them. As DNA, the CDR3 is TGTGCCAGCTTCGCAACGGCCGGTAGGAGCTATGGCTACACCTTC. Translated, it gives CASFATAGRSYGYTF.

The chain has TRBV7-2 and TRBJ2-7, with 9 bases lining up with TRBD1. The CDR3 is 14 amino acids. Trimming took 2 bases from V and 5 from J; bases not matched to a gene: 4. Per germline, CDR1 SGHTA and CDR2 FQGNSA. CDR3 in amino acids: CASSLSTGGHEQYF. CDR3 DNA sequence: TGTGCCAGCAGCTTATCAACAGGGGGCCACGAGCAGTACTTC.

The chain employs TRBV10-2 and TRBJ1-2; 7 bases match TRBD1. The CDR3 sequence is 13 residues long. CDR1 and CDR2 (germline): WSHSY, SAAADI. V lost 4 bases and J lost 7; bases outside the gene matches: 6. This chain's CDR3 is CASSGGQAPGYTF. In DNA, the CDR3 is TGCGCCAGCAGTGGCGGACAGGCTCCTGGCTACACCTTC.

J is TRBJ2-2 and V is TRBV5-1; 12 bases fit TRBD2. CDR1 is SGHRS, CDR2 YFSETQ, per germline. The V gene end was trimmed by 2 bases and the J gene end by 5 bases; junction bases not matched to a gene: 4. The CDR3 extends over 16 amino acids. CDR3 loop: CASSFLAGGRTGELFF. The CDR3 region has the DNA TGCGCCAGCAGCTTTCTAGCGGGGGGGCGAACCGGGGAGCTGTTTTTT.

The V call is TRBV27, the J call TRBJ2-5; possible D gene TRBD2, 5 bases. V was pared by 3 bases and J by 2 bases, with 7 bases between. CDR3 length: 13 residues. Germline V gene data show CDR1 as MNHEY and CDR2 as SMNVEV (reference sequence). The CDR3 loop reads CASSFRTQETQYF. CDR3 sequence (DNA): TGTGCCAGCAGTTTTAGGACTCAAGAGACCCAGTACTTC.

The chain is built from TRBV11-2 and TRBJ1-2, with D perhaps matching TRBD1 (6 bases). Germline V CDR1 and CDR2: SGHAT, FQNNGV. The ends were cut back, 4 bases at V and 4 bases at J, with 10 bases in the middle. This CDR3 has 13 amino acids. CDR3 bases: TGTGCCAGCAGCTCAGGACAGATCTATGGCTACACCTTC. Its translation is CASSSGQIYGYTF.

The V call is TRBV7-9, the J call TRBJ1-4; a weak D match, TRBD1 (5 bases). V lost 5 bases and J 8 bases, leaving 18 bases between the germline ends. Germline V gene lookup returns CDR1 SEHNR and CDR2 FQNEAQ (reference sequence). The CDR3 is made up of 15 amino acids. CDR3 protein: CASSLTGDSREKLFF. The CDR3 bases are TGTGCCAGCAGCCTCACTGGGGACTCAAGAGAAAAACTGTTTTTT.

V is TRBV19 and J is TRBJ2-6; 7 nucleotides agree with TRBD1. The V segment lost 5 bases and the J segment 4 bases; nucleotides outside the gene matches: 5. There are 15 residues in the CDR3. From germline, CDR1 is LNHDA and CDR2 SQIVND (reference sequence). Here the CDR3 reads CASSSKGAGANVLTF. CDR3 coding DNA: TGTGCCAGTAGTTCAAAGGGGGCCGGGGCCAACGTCCTGACTTTC.